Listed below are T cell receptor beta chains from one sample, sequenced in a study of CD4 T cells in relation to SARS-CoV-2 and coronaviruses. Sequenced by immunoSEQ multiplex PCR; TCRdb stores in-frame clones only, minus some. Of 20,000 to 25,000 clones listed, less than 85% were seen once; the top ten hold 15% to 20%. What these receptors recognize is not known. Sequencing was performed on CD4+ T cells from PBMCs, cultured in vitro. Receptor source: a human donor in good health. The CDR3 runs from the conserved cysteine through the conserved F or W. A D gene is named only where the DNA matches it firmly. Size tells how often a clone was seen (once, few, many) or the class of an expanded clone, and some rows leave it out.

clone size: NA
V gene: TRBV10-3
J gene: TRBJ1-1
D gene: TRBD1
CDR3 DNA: TGTGCCATCACCAAAGCAGCGGGACAGGGGAATGTTTTCTTT
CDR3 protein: CAITKAAGQGNVFF

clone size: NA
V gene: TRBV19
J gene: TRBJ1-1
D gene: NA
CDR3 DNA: TGTGCCAGTAGTAAAGCAGGGGTATTGGGCACTGAAGCTTTCTTT
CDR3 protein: CASSKAGVLGTEAFF

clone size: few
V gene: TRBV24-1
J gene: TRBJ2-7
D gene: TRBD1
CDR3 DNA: TGTGCCACCAGTGACTCCCGGACAGGGCGACGCGAGCAGTACTTC
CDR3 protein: CATSDSRTGRREQYF

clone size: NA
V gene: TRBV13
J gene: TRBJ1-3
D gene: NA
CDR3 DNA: TGTGCCAGCAGCCCTCGGACATCTTTGGGAAACACCATATATTTT
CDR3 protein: CASSPRTSLGNTIYF

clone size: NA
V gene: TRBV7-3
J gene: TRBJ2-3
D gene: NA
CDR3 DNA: TGTGCCAGCAGCTTACGCGTGGGGCCAGGAGCTACTAGCACAGATACGCAGTATTTT
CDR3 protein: CASSLRVGPGATSTDTQYF

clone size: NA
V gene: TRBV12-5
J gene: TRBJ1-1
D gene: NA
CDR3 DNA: TGTGCTAGTGGTTTGGGACGGTCGCTGGGGTCGAGCACTGAAGCTTTCTTT
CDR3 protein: CASGLGRSLGSSTEAFF

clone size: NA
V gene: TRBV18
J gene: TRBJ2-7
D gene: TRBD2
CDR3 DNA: TGTGCCAGCTCACCCATAAGCGGGACGTCCTACGAGCAGTACTTC
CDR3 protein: CASSPISGTSYEQYF

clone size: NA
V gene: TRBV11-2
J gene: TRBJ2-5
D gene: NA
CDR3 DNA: TGTGCCAGCAGCTTAGCGGGATACCTGGGAACCCAGTACTTC
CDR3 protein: CASSLAGYLGTQYF

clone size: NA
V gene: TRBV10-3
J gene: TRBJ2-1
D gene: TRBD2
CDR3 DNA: TGTGCCATCAGTGATCGTCGGACTAGCGGGAGGGCACTGTCCTACAATGAGCAGTTCTTC
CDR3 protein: CAISDRRTSGRALSYNEQFF

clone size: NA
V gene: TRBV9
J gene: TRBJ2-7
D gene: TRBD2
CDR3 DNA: TGTGCCAGCAGCGAGGGACTAGACAGCTCCTACGAGCAGTACTTC
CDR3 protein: CASSEGLDSSYEQYF

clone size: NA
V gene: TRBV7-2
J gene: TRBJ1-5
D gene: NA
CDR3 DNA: TGTGCCAGCAGCTTAGGCGTAGGGTTTCAGCCCCAGCATTTT
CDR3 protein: CASSLGVGFQPQHF

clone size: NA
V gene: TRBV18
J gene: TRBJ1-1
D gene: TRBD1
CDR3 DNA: TGTGCCAGCTCACCCTCGACCGGGACAGCCAACACTGAAGCTTTCTTT
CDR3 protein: CASSPSTGTANTEAFF

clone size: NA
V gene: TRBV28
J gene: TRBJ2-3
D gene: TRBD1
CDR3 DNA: TGTGCCAGCAGTTTTATAGGGACAGGTTTTAGGAAAACGCAGTATTTT
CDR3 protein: CASSFIGTGFRKTQYF

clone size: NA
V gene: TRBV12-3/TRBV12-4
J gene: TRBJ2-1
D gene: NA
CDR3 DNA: TGTGCCAGCAGTTTCTCGGTTGAGCAGTTCTTC
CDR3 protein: CASSFSVEQFF

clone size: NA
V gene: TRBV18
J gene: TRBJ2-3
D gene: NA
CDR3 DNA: TGTGCCAGCTCACCACCCAACAGGGAGGCAGATACGCAGTATTTT
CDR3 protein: CASSPPNREADTQYF

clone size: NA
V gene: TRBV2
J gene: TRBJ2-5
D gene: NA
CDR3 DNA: TGTGCCAGCGAGAGTTTTGTCCAGACCCAGTACTTC
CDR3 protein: CASESFVQTQYF

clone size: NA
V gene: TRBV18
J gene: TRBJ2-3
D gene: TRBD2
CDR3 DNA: TGTGCCAGCTCAGACGCCCTAGCGGGAGGGCCTCTAACGCAGTATTTT
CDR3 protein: CASSDALAGGPLTQYF

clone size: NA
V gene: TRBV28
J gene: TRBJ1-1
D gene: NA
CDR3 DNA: TGTGCCAGCAGTTTAATGAACACTGAAGCTTTCTTT
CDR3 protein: CASSLMNTEAFF

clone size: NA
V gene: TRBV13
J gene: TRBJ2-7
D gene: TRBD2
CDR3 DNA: TGTGCCAGCAGCTTATATACTAGCGGCTACGAGCAGTACTTC
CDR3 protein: CASSLYTSGYEQYF

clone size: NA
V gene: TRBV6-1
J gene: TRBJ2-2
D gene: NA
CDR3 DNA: TGTGCCAGCAGTGAAGCGCATCTCAACACCGGGGAGCTGTTTTTT
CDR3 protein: CASSEAHLNTGELFF

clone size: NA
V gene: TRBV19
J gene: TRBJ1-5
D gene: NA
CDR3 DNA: TGTGCCAGTAGTATATTCCGGGGGCGCGATCAGCCCCAGCATTTT
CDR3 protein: CASSIFRGRDQPQHF

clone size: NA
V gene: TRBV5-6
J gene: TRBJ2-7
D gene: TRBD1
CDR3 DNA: TGTGCCAGCAGCTTGACGGGACAGGAAGACCTCTACGAGCAGTACTTC
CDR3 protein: CASSLTGQEDLYEQYF

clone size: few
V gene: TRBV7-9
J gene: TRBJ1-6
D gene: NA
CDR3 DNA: TGTGCCAGCAGCCCTCGAGGGGGATCCAATTCACCCCTCCACTTT
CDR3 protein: CASSPRGGSNSPLHF

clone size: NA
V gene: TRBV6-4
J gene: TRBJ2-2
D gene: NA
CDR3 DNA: TGTGCCAGCAGCACCAGACAGATAAACACCGGGGAGCTGTTTTTT
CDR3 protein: CASSTRQINTGELFF

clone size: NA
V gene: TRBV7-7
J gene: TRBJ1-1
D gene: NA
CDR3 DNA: TGTGCCAGCAGCTTAGCGGGGACTGAAGCTTTCTTT
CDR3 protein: CASSLAGTEAFF

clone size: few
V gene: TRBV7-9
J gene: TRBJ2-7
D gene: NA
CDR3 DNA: TGTGCCAGCAGCTTAGGACACGGACCTTCCTACGAGCAGTACTTC
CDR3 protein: CASSLGHGPSYEQYF

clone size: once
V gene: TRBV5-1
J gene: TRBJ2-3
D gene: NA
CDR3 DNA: TGCGCCAGCAGCTTGGGGGGTTACACAGATACGCAGTATTTT
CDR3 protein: CASSLGGYTDTQYF

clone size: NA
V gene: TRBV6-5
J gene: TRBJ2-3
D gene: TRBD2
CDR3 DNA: TGTGCCAGCAGTTTCACTAGCGGATACACAGATACGCAGTATTTT
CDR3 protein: CASSFTSGYTDTQYF

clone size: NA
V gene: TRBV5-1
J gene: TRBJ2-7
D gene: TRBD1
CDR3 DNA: TGCGCCAGCAGCTTGGGCGGGACAGGGGGGCACGAGCAGTACTTC
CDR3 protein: CASSLGGTGGHEQYF

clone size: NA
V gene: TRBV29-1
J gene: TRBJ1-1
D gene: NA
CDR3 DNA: TGCAGCGCATGTCATCGGACAGACACTGAAGCTTTCTTT
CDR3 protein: CSACHRTDTEAFF

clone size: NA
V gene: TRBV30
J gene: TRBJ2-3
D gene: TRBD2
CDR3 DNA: TGTGCCTGGACGTCAGCGGGGGGGTGGGATACGCAGTATTTT
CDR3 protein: CAWTSAGGWDTQYF

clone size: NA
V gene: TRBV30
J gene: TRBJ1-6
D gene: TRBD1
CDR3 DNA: TGTGCCGTGGACCCGACAGGGAATGAGAATTCACCCCTCCACTTT
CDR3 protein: CAVDPTGNENSPLHF

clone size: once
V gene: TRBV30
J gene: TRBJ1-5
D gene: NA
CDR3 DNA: TGTGCCTGGACGCGGGGAGGCCAGCCCCAGCATTTT
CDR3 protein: CAWTRGGQPQHF

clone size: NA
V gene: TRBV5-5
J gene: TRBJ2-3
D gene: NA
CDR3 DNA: TGTGCCAGCAGCTTTTTCTTCACAGATACGCAGTATTTT
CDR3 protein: CASSFFFTDTQYF